The 30 T cell receptor beta chains in this list originate from one sample, sequenced in a study of vaccination effects on CD4 cells after COVID-19. No antigen has been assigned to these receptors. Pools of viral peptides were used by the ViraFEST assay to expand antigen-specific CD4+ T cells ahead of sequencing. Subsequent to roughly 9 days of culture, CD4+ T cells were isolated. Participants completed two doses of the BNT162b2 or mRNA-1273 vaccine. The data were produced by immunoSEQ multiplex PCR, yet TCRdb's version contains in-frame clones alone and is incomplete. The sample yields over 25,000 clones, 75% to 80% seen once. The material sequenced was CD4+ T cells from PBMCs cultured with SARS-CoV-2 spike peptides, taken after COVID-19 vaccination. Every receptor here comes from a human donor who received a COVID-19 vaccine. Some clones in this sample may be carry-over from other donors' samples.

The rearrangement uses TRBV18 and TRBJ2-1, with 10 bases that match TRBD1. CDR1 is KGHSH and CDR2 is LQKENI in the germline V gene. This CDR3 is built from 16 residues. The ends lost 4 bases at V and 3 bases at J; junction bases unmatched: 6. This CDR3 reads CASSQRQGAGYNEQFF. In DNA form, the CDR3 reads TGTGCCAGCTCACAAAGACAGGGGGCCGGCTACAATGAGCAGTTCTTC.

V is TRBV19 and J is TRBJ1-5; D may be TRBD1 (5 bases). This CDR3 has 16 amino acids. In germline, CDR1 is LNHDA, CDR2 SQIVND (reference sequence). V gave up 7 bases and J gave up 1 base, with 17 bases separating them. The CDR3, as DNA: TGTGCCAGTACCCACTTTCAGGGTTCGAGCAATCAGCCCCAGCATTTT. Translated: CASTHFQGSSNQPQHF. Full variable domain (outside the CDR3, taken from reference TRBV19 and TRBJ1-5): DGGITQSPKYLFRKEGQNVTLSCEQNLNHDAMYWYRQDPGQGLRLIYYSQIVNDFQKGDIAEGYSVSREKKESFPLTVTSAQKNPTAFYLCASTHFQGSSNQPQHFGDGTRLSIL.

The chain uses TRBV6-7 and TRBJ1-2; D not certain. TRBV6-7 is noted as an ORF with a role that remains uncertain. The V and J ends lost 4 bases and 0 bases respectively, with 15 bases between them. CDR3 size: 16 residues. CDR3 protein: CASSWRRREANYGYTF. In DNA form, the CDR3 reads TGTGCCAGCAGTTGGAGGAGGCGAGAGGCTAACTATGGCTACACCTTC.

The chain combines TRBV6-6 with TRBJ1-3, with D possibly being TRBD1 (6 bases). Germline CDR1 and CDR2: MNHNY and SVGAGI (reference sequence). The CDR3 runs to 18 residues. The V end lost 5 bases, the J end lost 1 base, and 21 bases lay between the germline ends. In DNA form, the CDR3 reads TGTGCCAGCAGTCAAACCCTCGGGCAGGGGATGTCTGGAAACACCATATATTTT. The encoded protein is CASSQTLGQGMSGNTIYF.

This chain joins TRBV18 and TRBJ2-5, with 12 bases lining up with TRBD2. V shed 2 bases and J 5 bases; nucleotides not matched to a gene: 12. The CDR3 runs to 18 residues. In germline, CDR1 is KGHSH, CDR2 LQKENI. The CDR3 loop is CASSPTLAGGPSRETQYF. CDR3 DNA sequence: TGTGCCAGCTCACCAACGCTAGCGGGGGGGCCTTCGCGTGAGACCCAGTACTTC.

The chain couples TRBV5-4 to TRBJ2-3, with unresolved D. CDR3 length: 14 amino acids. From germline, CDR1 is SGHNT and CDR2 YYREEE (reference sequence). V shed 0 bases and J shed 4 bases, with 9 bases lying between them. This CDR3 is CASSLGGGSDTQYF. The CDR3 coding sequence is TGTGCCAGCAGCTTGGGGGGTGGGTCAGATACGCAGTATTTT.

This chain connects TRBV5-1 to TRBJ1-1, with D unclear. Germline V CDR1 and CDR2: SGHRS, YFSETQ. The CDR3 length is 16 residues. V was shortened by 0 bases and J by 1 base, with 13 bases between the two germline ends. The CDR3 protein is CASSLGSSIRNTEAFF. CDR3 bases: TGCGCCAGCAGCTTGGGGTCATCGATTCGGAACACTGAAGCTTTCTTT.

The chain is built from TRBV21-1 and TRBJ1-2. TRBV21-1 is a pseudogene segment. The CDR3 is 14 residues long. Here the CDR3 DNA reads TGTGCCAGCAGCAAAGCGGCACAGCGCTATGGCTACACCTTC. Protein product: CASSKAAQRYGYTF.

The rearrangement uses TRBV19 and TRBJ2-2, with TRBD1 as a possible D gene (5 bases). Germline CDR1 LNHDA, CDR2 SQIVND (reference sequence). Trimming stripped 2 bases from V and 3 bases from J, with 10 bases between. The CDR3 covers 15 residues. The CDR3 DNA reads as TGTGCCAGTAGTATACGAGTGACAGACACCGGGGAGCTGTTTTTT. It translates to CASSIRVTDTGELFF.

This clone appeared a single time. The CDR3: CASSPQRGRTGELFF. In DNA form, the CDR3 reads TGTGCCAGCAGCCCTCAACGGGGGCGCACCGGGGAGCTGTTTTTT. This chain links TRBV7-2 with TRBJ2-2, with D perhaps TRBD1 or TRBD2 (6 bases each). CDR3 length: 15 amino acids. The V gene lost 5 bases and the J gene lost 4 bases, with 14 bases spanning the gap. Germline V gives CDR1 SGHTA, CDR2 FQGNSA.

The V and J genes are TRBV12-3 or TRBV12-4 and TRBJ1-1, with D possibly matching TRBD1 (5 bases). The CDR3 runs to 13 residues. V was trimmed by 6 bases and J by 1 base, leaving 9 bases between them. In DNA form, the CDR3 reads TGTGCCAGCAGACTTCAGGGGAACACTGAAGCTTTCTTT. It is translated as CASRLQGNTEAFF.

This clone was seen a single time. The rearrangement links TRBV21-1 to TRBJ1-2. TRBV21-1 is annotated as a pseudogene. The CDR3 is made up of 10 amino acids. This CDR3 reads CASSSRDWCF. CDR3 nucleotide sequence: TGTGCCAGCAGCAGTAGGGACTGGTGCTTC.

This clone was counted a few times. The CDR3 here is CASSLVVGSPLHF. CDR3 DNA sequence: TGTGCCAGCAGCTTAGTAGTAGGTTCACCCCTCCACTTT. The J gene is TRBJ1-6, the V gene TRBV7-8; D remains unclear. The V gene's germline CDR1 is SGHVS and CDR2 FQNEAQ. Between the trimmed V and J ends, which lost 1 base and 9 bases, there was a span of 7 bases. The CDR3 loop spans 13 amino acids.

The gene calls are TRBV24-1 and TRBJ2-7; D not resolved. CDR1 is KGHDR and CDR2 is SFDVKD in the germline V gene. CDR3 length: 17 amino acids. V was cut by 0 bases and J by 6 bases, with 20 bases left in between. CDR3 protein: CATSDLPPSASLTEQYV. In DNA, the CDR3 is TGTGCCACCAGTGATTTGCCCCCCTCGGCCTCCCTTACCGAGCAGTACGTC.

V is TRBV4-2 and J is TRBJ1-3, with 7 bases identical to TRBD1. V lost 1 base, J lost 4 bases, and 4 bases stayed unmatched. The germline V gene encodes CDR1 LGHNA and CDR2 YNFKEQ. There are 15 residues in the CDR3. This CDR3 is CASSQGGGTGNTIYF. CDR3 in DNA: TGTGCCAGCAGCCAAGGAGGGGGCACAGGAAACACCATATATTTT.

This chain connects TRBV6-4 to TRBJ2-6; 10 bases fit TRBD1. With V trimmed by 3 bases and J by 0 bases, 5 bases remained unmatched. The CDR3 extends over 18 amino acids. The germline CDR1 and CDR2 sequences are MRHNA and SNTAGT. The CDR3 is CASSDPGQGFSGANVLTF. As DNA, the CDR3 is TGTGCCAGCAGTGATCCGGGACAGGGGTTCTCTGGGGCCAACGTCCTGACTTTC.

This chain connects TRBV5-1 to TRBJ2-1; TRBD2 might be the D (6 bases). CDR1 is SGHRS and CDR2 is YFSETQ in the germline V gene. The CDR3 runs 15 residues. Trimming took 7 bases from V and 0 from J, leaving 14 bases between them. The CDR3 bases are TGCGCCAGCTTTCCATTGGGGGGCTCCTACAATGAGCAGTTCTTC. Its protein is CASFPLGGSYNEQFF.

The V and J genes are TRBV7-9 and TRBJ2-3; D may match TRBD1 or TRBD2 (6 bases each). The germline V gene has CDR1 SEHNR and CDR2 FQNEAQ (reference sequence). The CDR3 is 14 residues long. V shed 3 bases and J shed 5 bases, with 12 bases lying between them. CDR3 nucleotides: TGTGCCAGCAGCTTGAGGGGGGCTGGAGATACGCAGTATTTT. Protein product: CASSLRGAGDTQYF.

The DNA of the CDR3 is TGCGCCAGCAGCTCCGGGACAGCCTCGGAGACCCAGTACTTC. Translating gives CASSSGTASETQYF. This chain uses TRBV4-1 with TRBJ2-5; 7 nucleotides match TRBD1. This CDR3 is built from 14 residues. Germline-derived CDR1 and CDR2 are MGHRA and YSYEKL. V shed 5 bases, J shed 5 bases, and the junction held 8 bases outside the gene matches.

The chain combines TRBV5-4 with TRBJ2-5; a weak D match, TRBD2 (6 bases). The CDR3 sequence is 12 residues long. Trimming cost V 5 bases and J 5 bases, with 10 bases left between them. CDR1 SGHNT and CDR2 YYREEE come from the germline V gene (reference sequence). CDR3 coding DNA: TGTGCCAGCAGTGAAGGAGGGGAGACCCAGTACTTC. The encoded protein is CASSEGGETQYF. Looking up the rest from reference TRBV5-4 and TRBJ2-5 gives the full variable domain: ETGVTQSPTHLIKTRGQQVTLRCSSQSGHNTVSWYQQALGQGPQFIFQYYREEENGRGNFPPRFSGLQFPNYSSELNVNALELDDSALYLCASSEGGETQYFGPGTRLLVL.

The chain employs TRBV7-2 and TRBJ2-1, with a possible D match to TRBD1 (6 bases). Germline assignment: CDR1 SGHTA and CDR2 FQGNSA. This CDR3 contains 14 residues. V shed 3 bases and J shed 2 bases, with 8 bases lying between them. This chain's CDR3 is CASSLRGTYNEQFF. The DNA of the CDR3 is TGTGCCAGCAGCTTGAGGGGGACCTACAATGAGCAGTTCTTC.

V usage is TRBV7-2 and J usage is TRBJ2-1; D remains unclear. V was shortened by 2 bases and J by 4 bases, with 6 bases between the two germline ends. The CDR3 runs to 13 residues. Per the germline V gene, CDR1 is SGHTA and CDR2 is FQGNSA. CDR3 bases: TGTGCCAGCAGCTTATTTCAGTACAATGAGCAGTTCTTC. Its translation is CASSLFQYNEQFF.

The V call is TRBV3-1 (or the pseudogene TRBV3-2), the J call TRBJ2-5; 7 positions match TRBD2. Germline V gene lookup returns CDR1 LGHDT and CDR2 YNNKEL (reference sequence). J was trimmed by 5 bases and V by 3 bases; bases with no gene match: 9. The CDR3 runs to 15 residues. CDR3 loop: CASSQYRLGGETQYF. The DNA for the CDR3 is TGTGCCAGCAGCCAGTACAGATTGGGGGGGGAGACCCAGTACTTC.

This chain connects TRBV6-1 to TRBJ1-4, with D possibly TRBD1 on 6 matching bases. V was trimmed by 2 bases and J by 4 bases, leaving 11 bases between them. Per the germline V gene, CDR1 is MNHNS and CDR2 is SASEGT. CDR3 length equals 15 residues. Here the CDR3 DNA reads TGTGCCAGCAGTGAATGGGGGCATGGTAATGAAAAACTGTTTTTT. It yields the protein CASSEWGHGNEKLFF.

Only a few counts were recorded for this clone. This chain uses TRBV11-2 with TRBJ2-2; 9 bases fit TRBD1. The V gene's germline CDR1 is SGHAT and CDR2 FQNNGV. This CDR3 contains 17 residues. V trimming: 1 base; J trimming: 6 bases; junction bases outside the gene matches: 9. The CDR3 sequence is CASSLGPDRGFPGELFF. The CDR3 DNA follows: TGTGCCAGCAGCTTAGGTCCGGACAGGGGTTTTCCCGGGGAGCTGTTTTTT.

CDR3 in DNA: TGTGCCAGCAGCTCATCTGCCGAGATGAACACTGAAGCTTTCTTT. This encodes CASSSSAEMNTEAFF. The V gene is TRBV5-4, the J gene TRBJ1-1; D unclear. CDR1 and CDR2 (germline): SGHNT, YYREEE (reference sequence). The V end lost 3 bases, the J end lost 0 bases, and 12 bases lay between the germline ends. This CDR3 spans 15 amino acids.

The CDR3 here is CASSQERGQGTYNEQFF. The CDR3 bases are TGCGCCAGCAGCCAAGAAAGGGGACAGGGGACTTACAATGAGCAGTTCTTC. The V and J genes are TRBV4-1 and TRBJ2-1, with TRBD1 matching over 10 bases. CDR1 MGHRA and CDR2 YSYEKL come from the germline V gene. Germline trimming cut 0 bases from V and 4 bases from J; bases unmatched to any gene: 6. There are 17 residues in the CDR3.

The chain couples TRBV21-1 to TRBJ2-5. TRBV21-1 is a listed pseudogene. There are 15 residues in the CDR3. CDR3 region: CASSKCGPLRETQYF. The CDR3 nucleotides are TGTGCCAGCAGCAAATGTGGCCCTTTGAGAGAGACCCAGTACTTC.

The V and J genes are TRBV18 and TRBJ1-1; a weak D match, TRBD1 (5 bases). The CDR3 has 14 residues. Trimming stripped 5 bases from V and 0 bases from J, with 10 bases between. Germline V gene sequence: CDR1 KGHSH, CDR2 LQKENI. CDR3 bases: TGTGCCAGCTCATTGGACAACATGAACACTGAAGCTTTCTTT. Its protein product is CASSLDNMNTEAFF.

This rearrangement joins TRBV18 to TRBJ2-5, with a weak D call TRBD2 (5 bases). This CDR3 has 16 residues. Germline V lookup: CDR1 KGHSH, CDR2 LQKENI. Trimming shortened V by 2 bases and J by 1 base, and 14 bases separated the two germline ends. The CDR3 spells CASSPTAGPFQETQYF. The CDR3 DNA is TGTGCCAGCTCACCAACGGCGGGTCCGTTCCAAGAGACCCAGTACTTC.